A single sample gave rise to the 21 T cell receptor beta chains below, sequenced in a study of identical twins. TCRdb redid the calling of the 5' RACE reads with MiXCR, one entry per CDR3 protein. The sample records over 250,000 distinct CDR3 sequences, 9.5% being singletons. These same records also appear under a second study, on yellow fever vaccine responses in identical twins.

The sample comprised CD8+ T cells sorted from blood. All receptors come from a woman aged 18-29 years in good health.

This clonotype was seen a handful of times. The chain is built from TRBV5-6 and TRBJ1-1; the match to TRBD1 covers 7 bases. The V gene's germline CDR1 is SGHDT and CDR2 YYEEEE. Trimming cost V 3 bases and J 5 bases; bases outside gene matches: 4. The CDR3 loop spans 13 amino acids. The CDR3 is CASSSEQGTEAFF. The DNA for the CDR3 is TGTGCCAGCAGCTCGGAACAGGGGACTGAAGCTTTCTTT.

This chain links TRBV2 with TRBJ2-1, with 12 positions matching TRBD1. J was trimmed by 9 bases and V by 6 bases; bases with no gene match: 6. Germline assignment: CDR1 SNHLY and CDR2 FYNNEI. This CDR3 spans 14 amino acids. The CDR3 here is CASSPGQGAGEQFF. CDR3 nucleotides: TGTGCCAGCAGCCCGGGACAGGGGGCAGGTGAGCAGTTCTTC.

This clonotype has just a few counts. This chain joins TRBV6-5 and TRBJ1-2; D might be TRBD1 (6 bases). The CDR3 sequence is 14 residues long. V gave up 5 bases and J gave up 4 bases, with 14 bases separating them. Germline CDR1 reads MNHEY; CDR2 reads SVGAGI. The CDR3 coding sequence is TGTGCCAGCAGTCTACAGGGAGGGGTCTATGGCTACACCTTC. Translating it yields CASSLQGGVYGYTF.

This clonotype was counted between two and nine times. The chain joins TRBV20-1 to TRBJ2-1; 10 bases are a match to TRBD2. The ends lost 3 bases at V and 0 bases at J; junction bases unmatched: 5. The length of the CDR3 is 16 residues. CDR1 and CDR2 from the germline V gene are DFQATT and SNEGSKA (reference sequence). The CDR3 here is CSARVLAGASYNEQFF. CDR3 DNA sequence: TGCAGTGCTAGGGTCCTAGCGGGAGCCTCCTACAATGAGCAGTTCTTC.

The CDR3 DNA reads as TGTGCCAGCAGCTCCCCACACGGCCTTCTAATCGTCACCGGGGAGCTGTTTTTT. It yields the protein CASSSPHGLLIVTGELFF. The chain is built from TRBV11-1 and TRBJ2-2; unclear D gene. Germline CDR1 and CDR2: SGHAT and FQDESV (reference sequence). The CDR3 covers 18 residues. V lost 4 bases and J 4 bases, leaving 22 bases between the germline ends.

The chain has TRBV15 and TRBJ2-1, with D possibly being TRBD1 (5 bases). Trimming pared 0 bases from V and 2 bases from J, leaving 14 bases between. The V gene's germline CDR1 is LNHNV and CDR2 YYDKDF (reference sequence). The CDR3 has 17 residues. CDR3 nucleotide sequence: TGTGCCACCAGCAGAGAGATCGACAGTCAAGCCTACAATGAGCAGTTCTTC. As protein: CATSREIDSQAYNEQFF.

The J gene is TRBJ2-2, the V gene TRBV28; 10 bases align to TRBD1. The length of the CDR3 is 19 residues. Germline CDR1 reads MDHEN; CDR2 reads SYDVKM. Trimming removed 3 bases from V and 6 bases from J; junction bases left unmatched: 16. CDR3 DNA sequence: TGTGCCAGCAGTTTCCCGACAGGGGGCGGAAGCCCAAGGGCCGGGGAGCTGTTTTTT. It codes for CASSFPTGGGSPRAGELFF.

This clonotype was detected many times. The gene calls are TRBV7-9 and TRBJ2-7, with TRBD1 as a possible D gene (5 bases). V shed 6 bases and J shed 2 bases, with 11 bases lying between them. The CDR3 contains 13 residues. In germline, CDR1 is SEHNR, CDR2 FQNEAQ (reference sequence). CDR3 region: CASSSDMTYEQYF. CDR3 nucleotides: TGTGCCAGCAGTTCGGACATGACCTACGAGCAGTACTTC.

The chain uses TRBV28 and TRBJ1-2; 10 bases align to TRBD1. CDR1 is MDHEN and CDR2 is SYDVKM in the germline V gene. After removal of 5 bases from V and 3 bases from J, the junction contained 6 bases not matched to a gene. The length of the CDR3 is 15 residues. CDR3 amino acids: CASSHRDRGYYGYTF. DNA of the CDR3: TGTGCCAGCAGTCACCGGGACAGGGGATACTATGGCTACACCTTC.

This clonotype was observed at least ten times. This chain connects TRBV20-1 to TRBJ2-1; 7 positions match TRBD2. Germline CDR1 DFQATT, CDR2 SNEGSKA (reference sequence). Trimming at V came to 2 bases and at J to 9 bases, leaving 7 bases not matched to a gene. This CDR3 has 13 residues. In DNA form, the CDR3 reads TGCAGTGCTAGAATCCGGGACTATGGTGAGCAGTTCTTC. Translating it yields CSARIRDYGEQFF.

This chain joins TRBV6-4 and TRBJ2-1, with 13 bases matching TRBD2. The CDR3 has 15 residues. Germline V gene data show CDR1 as MRHNA and CDR2 as SNTAGT. J lost 8 bases, V lost 4 bases, and 5 bases had no gene match. The CDR3 DNA reads as TGTGCCAGCAGTGCCGGGACTAGCGGGATGCATGAGCAGTTCTTC. Translating gives CASSAGTSGMHEQFF.

This clonotype has a handful of counts. The chain couples TRBV12-1 to TRBJ2-7; TRBD1 is taken as the D call from the table, unchecked against the DNA. TRBV12-1 is deemed a pseudogene. CDR3 length: 15 residues. The chain's CDR3 is CASSDRDRGRYEQYF. As DNA, the CDR3 is TGTGCCAGCAGCGATAGAGACAGGGGGCGATACGAGCAGTACTTC.

This clonotype was counted many times. This chain connects TRBV7-9 to TRBJ2-1; 7 nucleotides line up with TRBD1. The germline V gene encodes CDR1 SEHNR and CDR2 FQNEAQ (reference sequence). CDR3 length: 11 amino acids. Trimming cost V 11 bases and J 6 bases; bases outside gene matches: 4. This CDR3 reads CAGTGVNEQFF. The CDR3 nucleotides read TGTGCCGGCACAGGGGTCAATGAGCAGTTCTTC. The whole variable domain, remainder taken from reference TRBV7-9 and TRBJ2-1, is DTGVSQNPRHKITKRGQNVTFRCDPISEHNRLYWYRQTLGQGPEFLTYFQNEAQLEKSRLLSDRFSAERPKGSFSTLEIQRTEQGDSAMYLCAGTGVNEQFFGPGTRLTVL.

The rearrangement uses TRBV29-1 and TRBJ2-5; TRBD1 aligns across 7 bases. J lost 2 bases, V lost 2 bases, and 8 bases had no gene match. This CDR3 is built from 15 residues. Germline lookup yields CDR1 SQVTM and CDR2 ANQGSEA. The CDR3 here is CSVEPDTGVQETQYF. In nucleotides, the CDR3 is TGCAGCGTTGAACCCGACACAGGGGTACAAGAGACCCAGTACTTC.

This clonotype was found a few times. This chain uses TRBV6-5 with TRBJ2-7; D is possibly TRBD2 (5 bases). V was shortened by 2 bases and J by 4 bases, with 9 bases between the two germline ends. The CDR3 runs to 13 residues. Per germline, CDR1 MNHEY and CDR2 SVGAGI. The CDR3: CASSYRTGYEQYF. The DNA for the CDR3 is TGTGCCAGCAGTTACCGGACGGGATACGAGCAGTACTTC.

J is TRBJ2-1 and V is TRBV7-9, with 7 nucleotides matching TRBD1. The CDR3 spans 15 residues. Germline V gives CDR1 SEHNR, CDR2 FQNEAQ (reference sequence). The ends lost 5 bases at V and 4 bases at J; junction bases unmatched: 8. The CDR3 protein is CASSVPGQNYNEQFF. CDR3 bases: TGTGCCAGCAGCGTACCGGGACAGAATTACAATGAGCAGTTCTTC.

This clonotype was seen repeatedly, ten times or more. The chain combines TRBV2 with TRBJ2-3; D is unclear. The CDR3 is 12 amino acids. Trimming removed 6 bases at V and 6 bases at J, with 10 bases between. Germline V CDR1 and CDR2: SNHLY, FYNNEI. For the CDR3, the DNA is TGTGCCAGCAGACGGGTCGCCGATACGCAGTATTTT. Its translation is CASRRVADTQYF.

As regards this clonotype: Its ends do not fully match the called genes, so a read error is possible. The chain is built from TRBV20-1 and TRBJ2-7, with a possible D match to TRBD2 (5 bases). Germline loops: CDR1 DFQATT, CDR2 SNEGSKA (reference sequence). This CDR3 is built from 8 residues. The CDR3 nucleotides read TGCAGAGCATCGGACTCGTCCTTC. This sequence encodes CRASDSSF.

This clonotype was counted a few times. V is TRBV5-5 and J is TRBJ2-2, with 8 bases fitting TRBD2. This CDR3 has 14 amino acids. In germline, CDR1 is SGHKS, CDR2 YYEKEE (reference sequence). The trim removed 2 bases at V and 6 bases at J, leaving 3 bases unmatched. The CDR3 DNA follows: TGTGCCAGCAGCTTCTACGGGGGGGCCGGGGAGCTGTTTTTT. It encodes CASSFYGGAGELFF.

This clonotype appeared many times. The chain combines TRBV7-9 with TRBJ2-7; D possibly corresponds to TRBD1 (6 bases). V was trimmed by 5 bases and J by 4 bases, leaving 9 bases between them. This CDR3 region has 12 residues. Germline V gene data show CDR1 as SEHNR and CDR2 as FQNEAQ (reference sequence). The CDR3 DNA reads TGTGCCAGCAGCGGGGACAAATACGAGCAGTACTTC. This codes for CASSGDKYEQYF.

This clonotype was seen ten or more times. This rearrangement joins TRBV6-2 or TRBV6-3 to TRBJ2-7; possible D gene TRBD2, 6 bases. The CDR3 is 14 residues long. The germline V gene encodes CDR1 MNHEY and CDR2 SVGEGT. The V gene lost 4 bases and the J gene lost 1 base, with 11 bases spanning the gap. Here the CDR3 DNA reads TGTGCCAGCAGTTTGCAGGGAGGTTCCTACGAGCAGTACTTC. Its protein is CASSLQGGSYEQYF.